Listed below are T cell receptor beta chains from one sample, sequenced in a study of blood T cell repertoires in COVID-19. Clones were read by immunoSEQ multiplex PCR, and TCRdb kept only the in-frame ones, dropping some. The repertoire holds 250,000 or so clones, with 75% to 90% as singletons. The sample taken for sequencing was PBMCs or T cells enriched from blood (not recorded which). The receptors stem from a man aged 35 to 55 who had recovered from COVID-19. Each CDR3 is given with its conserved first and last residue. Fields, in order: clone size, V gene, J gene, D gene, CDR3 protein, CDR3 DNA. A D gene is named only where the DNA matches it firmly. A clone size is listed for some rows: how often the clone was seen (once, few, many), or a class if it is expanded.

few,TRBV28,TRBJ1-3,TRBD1,CASSPPTGRSGNTIYF,TGTGCCAGCAGTCCGCCGACAGGGCGCTCTGGAAACACCATATATTTT
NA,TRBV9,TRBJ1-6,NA,CASSGQVYNSPLHF,TGTGCCAGCAGCGGACAGGTTTATAATTCACCCCTCCACTTT
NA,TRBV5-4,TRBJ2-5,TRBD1,CASSPTGGAVQTQYF,TGTGCCAGCAGCCCGACAGGGGGCGCCGTGCAGACCCAGTACTTC
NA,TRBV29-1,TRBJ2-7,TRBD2,CSVEGRRTSGTYEQYF,TGCAGCGTTGAAGGGAGGCGGACTAGCGGAACCTACGAGCAGTACTTC
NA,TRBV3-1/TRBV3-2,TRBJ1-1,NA,CASSHRPNTEAFF,TGTGCCAGCAGCCACAGGCCGAACACTGAAGCTTTCTTT
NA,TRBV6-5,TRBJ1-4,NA,CASSWASTNEKLFF,TGTGCCAGCAGTTGGGCCTCAACTAATGAAAAACTGTTTTTT
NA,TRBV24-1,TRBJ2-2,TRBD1,CATSETGTGKTGELFF,TGTGCCACCAGTGAAACTGGGACAGGAAAAACCGGGGAGCTGTTTTTT
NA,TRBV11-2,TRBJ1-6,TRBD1,CASSLRPWDRGPSPLHF,TGTGCCAGCAGCCTACGCCCGTGGGACAGGGGGCCTTCACCCCTCCACTTT
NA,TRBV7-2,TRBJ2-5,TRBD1,CASSPRTGALETQYF,TGTGCCAGCAGCCCCAGGACAGGGGCTTTGGAGACCCAGTACTTC
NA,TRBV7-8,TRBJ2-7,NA,CASSYTPTYEQYF,TGTGCCAGCAGCTACACCCCCACCTACGAGCAGTACTTC